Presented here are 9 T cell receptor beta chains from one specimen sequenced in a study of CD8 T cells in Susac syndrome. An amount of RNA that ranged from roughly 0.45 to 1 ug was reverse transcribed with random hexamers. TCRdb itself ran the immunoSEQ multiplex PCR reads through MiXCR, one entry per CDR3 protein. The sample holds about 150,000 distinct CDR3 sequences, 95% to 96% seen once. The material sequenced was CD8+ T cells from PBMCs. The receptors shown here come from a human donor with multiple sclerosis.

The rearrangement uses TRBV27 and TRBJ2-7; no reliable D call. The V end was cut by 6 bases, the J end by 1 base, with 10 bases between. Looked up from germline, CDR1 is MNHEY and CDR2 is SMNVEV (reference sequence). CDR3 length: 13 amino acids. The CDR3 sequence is CASRPGLSYEQYV. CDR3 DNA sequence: TGTGCCAGCAGACCGGGCCTATCCTACGAGCAGTACGTC.

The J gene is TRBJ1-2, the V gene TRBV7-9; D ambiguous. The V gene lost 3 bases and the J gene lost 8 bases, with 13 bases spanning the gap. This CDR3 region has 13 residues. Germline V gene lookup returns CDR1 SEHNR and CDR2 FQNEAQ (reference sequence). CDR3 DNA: TGTGCCAGCAGCTTTAAGGTTACTGAAGGCTACACCTTC. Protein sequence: CASSFKVTEGYTF.

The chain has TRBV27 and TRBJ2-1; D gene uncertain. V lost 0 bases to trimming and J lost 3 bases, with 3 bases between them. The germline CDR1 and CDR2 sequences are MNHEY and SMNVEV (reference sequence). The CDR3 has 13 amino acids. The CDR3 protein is CASSLSDYNEQFF. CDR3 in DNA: TGTGCCAGCAGTTTATCTGACTACAATGAGCAGTTCTTC.

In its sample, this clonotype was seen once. CDR3 nucleotides: TGTGCCAGCAGCTCAGCAGGACAGGGAGGTTATGAGCAGTTCTTC. Translating it yields CASSSAGQGGYEQFF. V usage is TRBV7-9 and J usage is TRBJ2-1, with TRBD1 identical over 8 bases. The V and J ends lost 4 bases and 8 bases, in that order; junction bases with no gene match: 10. Per the germline V gene, CDR1 is SEHNR and CDR2 is FQNEAQ (reference sequence). This CDR3 region has 15 residues. The variable domain in full, completed from reference TRBV7-9 and TRBJ2-1, reads DTGVSQNPRHKITKRGQNVTFRCDPISEHNRLYWYRQTLGQGPEFLTYFQNEAQLEKSRLLSDRFSAERPKGSFSTLEIQRTEQGDSAMYLCASSSAGQGGYEQFFGPGTRLTVL.

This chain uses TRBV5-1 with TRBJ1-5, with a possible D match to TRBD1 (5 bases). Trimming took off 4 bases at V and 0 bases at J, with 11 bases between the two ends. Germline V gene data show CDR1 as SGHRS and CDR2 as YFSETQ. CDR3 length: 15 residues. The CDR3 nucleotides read TGCGCCAGCAGCCTGGAGGGGTTTAGCAATCAGCCCCAGCATTTT. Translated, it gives CASSLEGFSNQPQHF.

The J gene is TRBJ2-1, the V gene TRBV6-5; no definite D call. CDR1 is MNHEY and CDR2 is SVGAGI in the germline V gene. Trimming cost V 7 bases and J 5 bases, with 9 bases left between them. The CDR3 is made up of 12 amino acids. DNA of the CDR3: TGTGCCAGCACTGCGACTCACAATGAGCAGTTCTTC. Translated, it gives CASTATHNEQFF.

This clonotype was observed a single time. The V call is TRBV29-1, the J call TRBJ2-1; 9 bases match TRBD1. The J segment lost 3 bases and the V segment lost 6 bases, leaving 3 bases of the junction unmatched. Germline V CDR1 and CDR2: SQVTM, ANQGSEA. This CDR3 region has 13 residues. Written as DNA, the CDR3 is TGCAGCGTATCGGACAGGGGCTACAATGAGCAGTTCTTC. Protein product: CSVSDRGYNEQFF.

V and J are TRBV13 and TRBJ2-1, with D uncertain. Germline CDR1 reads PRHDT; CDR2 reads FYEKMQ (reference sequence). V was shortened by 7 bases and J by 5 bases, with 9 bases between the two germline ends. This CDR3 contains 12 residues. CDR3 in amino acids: CASTSFDNEQFF. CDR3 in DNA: TGTGCCAGCACGTCCTTTGACAATGAGCAGTTCTTC.

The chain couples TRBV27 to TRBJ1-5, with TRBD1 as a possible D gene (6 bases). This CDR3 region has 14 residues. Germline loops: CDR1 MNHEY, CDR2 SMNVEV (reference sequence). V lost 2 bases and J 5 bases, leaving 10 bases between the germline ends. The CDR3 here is CASSLGGPHQPQHF. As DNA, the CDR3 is TGTGCCAGCAGTTTAGGGGGGCCACATCAGCCCCAGCATTTT.